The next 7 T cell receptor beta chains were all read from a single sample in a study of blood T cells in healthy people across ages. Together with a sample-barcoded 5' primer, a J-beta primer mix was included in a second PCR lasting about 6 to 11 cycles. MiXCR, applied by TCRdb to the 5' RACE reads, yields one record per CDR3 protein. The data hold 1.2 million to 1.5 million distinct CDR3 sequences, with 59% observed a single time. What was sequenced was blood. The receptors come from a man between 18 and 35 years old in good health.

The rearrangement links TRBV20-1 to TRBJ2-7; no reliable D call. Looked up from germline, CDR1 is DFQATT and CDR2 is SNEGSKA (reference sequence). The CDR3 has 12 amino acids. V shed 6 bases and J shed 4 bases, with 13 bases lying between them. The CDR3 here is CSAERDLYEQYF. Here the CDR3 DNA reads TGCAGTGCCGAGCGTGACCTGTACGAGCAGTACTTC.

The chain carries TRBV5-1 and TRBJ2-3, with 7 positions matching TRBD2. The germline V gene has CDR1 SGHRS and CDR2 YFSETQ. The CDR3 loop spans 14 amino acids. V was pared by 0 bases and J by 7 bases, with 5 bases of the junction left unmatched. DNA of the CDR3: TGCGCCAGCAGCTTGGCGGGAGGAGGGAATACGCAGTATTTT. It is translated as CASSLAGGGNTQYF.

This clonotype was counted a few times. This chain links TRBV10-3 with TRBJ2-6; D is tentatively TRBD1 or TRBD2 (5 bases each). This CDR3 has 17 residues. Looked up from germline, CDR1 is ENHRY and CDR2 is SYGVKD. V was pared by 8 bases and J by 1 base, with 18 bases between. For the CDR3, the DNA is TGTGCCATCTCCAATGGGGCCACGGGGTCTGGGGCCAACGTCCTGACTTTC. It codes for CAISNGATGSGANVLTF.

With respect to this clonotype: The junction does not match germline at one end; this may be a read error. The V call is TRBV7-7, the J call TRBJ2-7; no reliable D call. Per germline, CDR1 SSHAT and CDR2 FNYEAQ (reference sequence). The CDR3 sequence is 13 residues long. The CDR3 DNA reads TGTGCTAGCAGCCTCAGAGAGGAAACGATGCAGTACTTC. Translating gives CASSLREETMQYF. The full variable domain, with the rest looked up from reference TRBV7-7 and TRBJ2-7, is GAGVSQSPRYKVTKRGQDVTLRCDPISSHATLYWYQQALGQGPEFLTYFNYEAQPDKSGLPSDRFSAERPEGSISTLTIQRTEQRDSAMYRCASSLREETMQYFGPGTRLTVT.

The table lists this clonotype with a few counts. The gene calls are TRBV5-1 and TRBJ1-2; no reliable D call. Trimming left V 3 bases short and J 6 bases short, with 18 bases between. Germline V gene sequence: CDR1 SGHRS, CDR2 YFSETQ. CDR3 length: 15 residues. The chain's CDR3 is CASSWDAEPYDGYTF. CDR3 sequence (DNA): TGCGCCAGCAGCTGGGATGCGGAGCCCTATGATGGCTACACCTTC.

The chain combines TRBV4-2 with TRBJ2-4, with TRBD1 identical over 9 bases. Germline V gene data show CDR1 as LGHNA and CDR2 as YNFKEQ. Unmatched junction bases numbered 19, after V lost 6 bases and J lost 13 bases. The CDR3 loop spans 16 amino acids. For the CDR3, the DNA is TGTGCCAGCAGGGAAACTACGGGACAGGGATCCTACGTGCAGTACTTC. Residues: CASRETTGQGSYVQYF.

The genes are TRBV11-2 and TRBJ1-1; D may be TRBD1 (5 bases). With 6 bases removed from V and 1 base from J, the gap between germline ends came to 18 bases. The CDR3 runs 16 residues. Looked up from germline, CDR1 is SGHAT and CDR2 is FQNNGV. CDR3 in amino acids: CASRLRPGGENTEAFF. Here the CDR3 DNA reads TGTGCCAGCAGGCTACGACCGGGGGGGGAGAACACTGAAGCTTTCTTT.